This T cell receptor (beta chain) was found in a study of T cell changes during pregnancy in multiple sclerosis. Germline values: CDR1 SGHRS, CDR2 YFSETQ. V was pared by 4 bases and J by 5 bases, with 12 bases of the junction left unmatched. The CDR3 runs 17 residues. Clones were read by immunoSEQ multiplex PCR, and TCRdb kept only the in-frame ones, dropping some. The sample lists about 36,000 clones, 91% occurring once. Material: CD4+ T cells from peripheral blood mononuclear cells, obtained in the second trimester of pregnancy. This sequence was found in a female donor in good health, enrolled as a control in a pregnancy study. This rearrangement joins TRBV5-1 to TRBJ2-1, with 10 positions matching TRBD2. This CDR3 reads CASSQGLAPFGDNEQFF. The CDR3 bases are TGCGCCAGCAGCCAGGGACTAGCGCCGTTTGGGGACAATGAGCAGTTCTTC.